This TCR beta chain was captured by sequencing in a study of blood T cells in healthy people across ages. Then a second PCR, running about 6 to 11 cycles, was carried out with a sample-barcoded 5' primer and a J-beta primer mix. A single record per CDR3 protein comes from TCRdb applying MiXCR to the 5' RACE reads. The sample has around 870,000 distinct CDR3 sequences; around 26% are singletons. This clonotype was seen a handful of times. V lost 0 bases, J lost 8 bases, and 13 bases lay in between. CDR3 size: 15 residues. Germline CDR1 SNHLY, CDR2 FYNNEI. The chain has TRBV2 and TRBJ1-4; D call uncertain. The sequenced material came from blood. The receptor's source is an elderly woman in good health. The CDR3: CASSEALGVGEKLFF. The CDR3 DNA reads TGTGCCAGCAGTGAAGCGCTTGGGGTTGGCGAAAAACTGTTTTTT.